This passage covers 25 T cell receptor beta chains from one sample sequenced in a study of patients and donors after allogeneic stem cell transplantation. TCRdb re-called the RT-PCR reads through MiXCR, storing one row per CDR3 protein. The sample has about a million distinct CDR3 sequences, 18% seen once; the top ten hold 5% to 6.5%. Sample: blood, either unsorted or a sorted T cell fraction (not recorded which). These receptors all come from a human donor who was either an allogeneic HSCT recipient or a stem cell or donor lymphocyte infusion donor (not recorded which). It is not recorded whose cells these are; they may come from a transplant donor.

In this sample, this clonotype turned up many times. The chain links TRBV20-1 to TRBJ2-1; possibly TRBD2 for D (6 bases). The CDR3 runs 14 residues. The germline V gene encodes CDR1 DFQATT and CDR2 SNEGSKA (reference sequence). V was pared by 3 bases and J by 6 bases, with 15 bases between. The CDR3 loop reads CSARGLSRVNEQFF. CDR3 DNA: TGCAGTGCTAGGGGACTCAGTCGGGTCAATGAGCAGTTCTTC.

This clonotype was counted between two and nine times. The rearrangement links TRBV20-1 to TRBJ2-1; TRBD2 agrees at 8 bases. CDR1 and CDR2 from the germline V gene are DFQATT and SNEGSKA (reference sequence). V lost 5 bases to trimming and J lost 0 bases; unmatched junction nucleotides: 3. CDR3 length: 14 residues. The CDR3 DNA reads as TGCAGTGCTCGGACTAGCCCCTCCTACAATGAGCAGTTCTTC. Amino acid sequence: CSARTSPSYNEQFF.

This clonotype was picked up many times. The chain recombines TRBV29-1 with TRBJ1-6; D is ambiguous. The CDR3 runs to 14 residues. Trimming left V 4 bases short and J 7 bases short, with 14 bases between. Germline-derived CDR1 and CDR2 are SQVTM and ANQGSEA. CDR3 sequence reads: CSVVLGGGNSPLHF. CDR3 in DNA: TGCAGCGTTGTCCTCGGAGGAGGGAATTCACCCCTCCACTTT. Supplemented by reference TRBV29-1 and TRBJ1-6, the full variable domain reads SAVISQKPSRDICQRGTSLTIQCQVDSQVTMMFWYRQQPGQSLTLIATANQGSEATYESGFVIDKFPISRPNLTFSTLTVSNMSPEDSSIYLCSVVLGGGNSPLHFGNGTRLTVT.

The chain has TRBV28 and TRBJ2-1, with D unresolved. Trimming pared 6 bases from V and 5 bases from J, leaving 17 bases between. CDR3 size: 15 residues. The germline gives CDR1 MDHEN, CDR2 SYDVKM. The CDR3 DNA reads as TGTGCCAGCAGGTCCCCAGGAAATAACAACAATGAGCAGTTCTTC. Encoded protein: CASRSPGNNNNEQFF.

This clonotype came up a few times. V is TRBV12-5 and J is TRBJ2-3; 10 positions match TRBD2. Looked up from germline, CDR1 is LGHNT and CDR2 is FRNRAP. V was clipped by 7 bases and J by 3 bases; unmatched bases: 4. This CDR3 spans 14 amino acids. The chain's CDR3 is CASVGSGRTDTQYF. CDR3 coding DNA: TGTGCTAGTGTAGGTAGCGGGAGGACAGATACGCAGTATTTT.

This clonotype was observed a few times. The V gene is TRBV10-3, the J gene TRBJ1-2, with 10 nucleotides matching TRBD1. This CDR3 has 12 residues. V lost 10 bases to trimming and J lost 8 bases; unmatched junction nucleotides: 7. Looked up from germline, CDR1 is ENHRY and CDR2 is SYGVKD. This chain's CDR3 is CASIGQGEGYTF. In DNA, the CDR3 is TGTGCCAGCATCGGACAGGGGGAGGGCTACACCTTC.

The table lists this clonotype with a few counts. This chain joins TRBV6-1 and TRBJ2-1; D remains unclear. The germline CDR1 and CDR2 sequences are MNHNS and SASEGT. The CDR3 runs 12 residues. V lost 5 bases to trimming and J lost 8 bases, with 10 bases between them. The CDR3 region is CASSSLWDEQFF. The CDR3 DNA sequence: TGTGCCAGCAGTAGCCTTTGGGATGAGCAGTTCTTC.

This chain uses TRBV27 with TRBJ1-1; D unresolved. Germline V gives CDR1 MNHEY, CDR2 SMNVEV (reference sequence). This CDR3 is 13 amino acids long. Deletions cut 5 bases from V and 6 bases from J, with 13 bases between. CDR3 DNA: TGTGCCAGCAGTCCGTACAGCGGAGCTGAAGCTTTCTTT. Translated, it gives CASSPYSGAEAFF.

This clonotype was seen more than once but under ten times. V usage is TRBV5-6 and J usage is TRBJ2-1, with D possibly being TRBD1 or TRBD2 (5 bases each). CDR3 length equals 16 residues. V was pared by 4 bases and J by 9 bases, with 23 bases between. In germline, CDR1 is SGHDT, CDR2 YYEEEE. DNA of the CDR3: TGTGCCAGCAGCCCCTCCTCCGGGACGTCGTGGGGTGAGCAGTTCTTC. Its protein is CASSPSSGTSWGEQFF.

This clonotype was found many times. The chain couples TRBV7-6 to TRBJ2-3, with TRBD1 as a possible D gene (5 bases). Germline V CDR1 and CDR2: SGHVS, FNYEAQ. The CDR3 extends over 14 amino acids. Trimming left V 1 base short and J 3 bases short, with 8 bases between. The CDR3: CASSLGRVTDTQYF. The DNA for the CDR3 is TGTGCCAGCAGCTTAGGCAGGGTAACAGATACGCAGTATTTT. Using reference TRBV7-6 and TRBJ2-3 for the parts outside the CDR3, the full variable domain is GAGVSQSPRYKVTKRGQDVALRCDPISGHVSLYWYRQALGQGPEFLTYFNYEAQQDKSGLPNDRFSAERPEGSISTLTIQRTEQRDSAMYRCASSLGRVTDTQYFGPGTRLTVL.

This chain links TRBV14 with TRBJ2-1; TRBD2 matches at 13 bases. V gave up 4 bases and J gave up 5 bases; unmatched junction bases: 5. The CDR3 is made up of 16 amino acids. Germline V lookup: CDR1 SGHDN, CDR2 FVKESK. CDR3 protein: CASSPTSGRPNNEQFF. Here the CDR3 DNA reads TGTGCCAGCAGCCCGACTAGCGGGAGGCCCAACAATGAGCAGTTCTTC. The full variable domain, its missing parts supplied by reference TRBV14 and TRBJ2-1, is EAGVTQFPSHSVIEKGQTVTLRCDPISGHDNLYWYRRVMGKEIKFLLHFVKESKQDESGMPNNRFLAERTGGTYSTLKVQPAELEDSGVYFCASSPTSGRPNNEQFFGPGTRLTVL.

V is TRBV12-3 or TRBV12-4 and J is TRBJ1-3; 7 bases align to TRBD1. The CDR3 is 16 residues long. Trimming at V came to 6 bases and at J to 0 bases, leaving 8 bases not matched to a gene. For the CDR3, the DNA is TGTGCCAGCAGCAAAAGAGGGGGCTCCTCTGGAAACACCATATATTTT. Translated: CASSKRGGSSGNTIYF.

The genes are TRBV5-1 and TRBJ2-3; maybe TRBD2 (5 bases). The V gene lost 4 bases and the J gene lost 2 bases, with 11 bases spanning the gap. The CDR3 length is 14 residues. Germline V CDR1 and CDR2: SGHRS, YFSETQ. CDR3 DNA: TGCGCCAGCAGCGTGTCTAGCTTCACAGATACGCAGTATTTT. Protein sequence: CASSVSSFTDTQYF.

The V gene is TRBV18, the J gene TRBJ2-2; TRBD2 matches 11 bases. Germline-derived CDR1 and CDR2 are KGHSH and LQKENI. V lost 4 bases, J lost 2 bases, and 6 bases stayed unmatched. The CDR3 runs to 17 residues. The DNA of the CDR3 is TGTGCCAGCTCACTTTCTACTAGCGGGAGCAACACCGGGGAGCTGTTTTTT. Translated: CASSLSTSGSNTGELFF. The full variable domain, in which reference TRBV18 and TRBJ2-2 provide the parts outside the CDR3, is NAGVMQNPRHLVRRRGQEARLRCSPMKGHSHVYWYRQLPEEGLKFMVYLQKENIIDESGMPKERFSAEFPKEGPSILRIQQVVRGDSAAYFCASSLSTSGSNTGELFFGEGSRLTVL.

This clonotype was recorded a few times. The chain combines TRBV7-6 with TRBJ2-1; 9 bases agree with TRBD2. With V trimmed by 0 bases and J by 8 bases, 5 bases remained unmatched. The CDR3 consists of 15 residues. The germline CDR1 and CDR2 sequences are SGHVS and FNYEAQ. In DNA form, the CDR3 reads TGTGCCAGCAGCTTAGCGCGGGGGGGAATATATGAGCAGTTCTTC. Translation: CASSLARGGIYEQFF.

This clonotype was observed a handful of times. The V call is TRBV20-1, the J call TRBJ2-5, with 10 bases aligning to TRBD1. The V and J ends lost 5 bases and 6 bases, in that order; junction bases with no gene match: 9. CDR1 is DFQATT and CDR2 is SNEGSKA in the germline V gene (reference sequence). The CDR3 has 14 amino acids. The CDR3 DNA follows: TGCAGTGCTTCAAGGGACAGGGGTACGAAGACCCAGTACTTC. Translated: CSASRDRGTKTQYF.

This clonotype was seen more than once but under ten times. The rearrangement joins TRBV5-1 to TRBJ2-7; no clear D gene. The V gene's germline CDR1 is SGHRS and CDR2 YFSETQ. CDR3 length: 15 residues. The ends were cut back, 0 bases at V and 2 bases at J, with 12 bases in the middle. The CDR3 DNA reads TGCGCCAGCAGCTTGGCCGGTTCGCTGACCTACGAGCAGTACTTC. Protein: CASSLAGSLTYEQYF.

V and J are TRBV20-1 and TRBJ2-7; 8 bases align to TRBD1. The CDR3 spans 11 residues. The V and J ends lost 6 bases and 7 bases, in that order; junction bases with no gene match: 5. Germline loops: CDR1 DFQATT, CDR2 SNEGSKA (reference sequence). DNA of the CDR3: TGCAGTGCCAGGACAGGGAAGGAGCAGTACTTC. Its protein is CSARTGKEQYF.

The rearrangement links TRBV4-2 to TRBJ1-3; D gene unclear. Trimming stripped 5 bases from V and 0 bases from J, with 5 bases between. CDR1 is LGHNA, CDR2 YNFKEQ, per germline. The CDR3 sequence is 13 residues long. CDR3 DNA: TGTGCCAGCAGCTACCGCTCTGGAAACACCATATATTTT. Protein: CASSYRSGNTIYF.

The CDR3, as DNA: TGTGCCAGCAAAAGGACGGTCCTCAACGAGCAGTACTTC. As protein: CASKRTVLNEQYF. This chain connects TRBV2 to TRBJ2-7, with D hard to call. CDR1 and CDR2 (germline): SNHLY, FYNNEI. The CDR3 consists of 13 residues. Deletions cut 7 bases from V and 5 bases from J, with 15 bases between.

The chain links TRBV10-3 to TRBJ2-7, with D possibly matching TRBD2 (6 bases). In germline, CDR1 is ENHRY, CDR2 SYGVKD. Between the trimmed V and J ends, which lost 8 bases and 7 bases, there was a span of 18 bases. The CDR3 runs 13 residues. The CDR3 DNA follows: TGTGCCATCGGGACGGGGGATCCAGCAGAGCAGTACTTC. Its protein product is CAIGTGDPAEQYF.

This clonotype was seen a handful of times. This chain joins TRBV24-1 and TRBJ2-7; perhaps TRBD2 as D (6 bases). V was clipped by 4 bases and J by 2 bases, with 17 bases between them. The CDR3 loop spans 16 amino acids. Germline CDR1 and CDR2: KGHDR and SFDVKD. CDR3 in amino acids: CATSDSGIGGPYEQYF. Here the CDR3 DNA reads TGTGCCACCAGTGACTCAGGGATCGGGGGTCCCTACGAGCAGTACTTC.

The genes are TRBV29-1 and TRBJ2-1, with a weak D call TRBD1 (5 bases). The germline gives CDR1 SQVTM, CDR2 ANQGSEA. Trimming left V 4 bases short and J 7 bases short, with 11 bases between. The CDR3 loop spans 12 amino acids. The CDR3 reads CSVGAGLNEQFF. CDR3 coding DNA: TGCAGCGTTGGGGCAGGGCTGAATGAGCAGTTCTTC.

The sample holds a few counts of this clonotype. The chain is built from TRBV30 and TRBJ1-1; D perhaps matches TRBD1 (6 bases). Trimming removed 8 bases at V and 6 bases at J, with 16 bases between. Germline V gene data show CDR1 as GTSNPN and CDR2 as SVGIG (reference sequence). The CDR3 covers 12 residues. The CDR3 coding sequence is TGTGCCGCCTCCCGGGGGGGCTCTGAAGCTTTCTTT. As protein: CAASRGGSEAFF. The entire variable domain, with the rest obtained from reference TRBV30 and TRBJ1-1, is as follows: SQTIHQWPATLVQPVGSPLSLECTVEGTSNPNLYWYRQAAGRGLQLLFYSVGIGQISSEVPQNLSASRPQDRQFILSSKKLLLSDSGFYLCAASRGGSEAFFGQGTRLTVV.

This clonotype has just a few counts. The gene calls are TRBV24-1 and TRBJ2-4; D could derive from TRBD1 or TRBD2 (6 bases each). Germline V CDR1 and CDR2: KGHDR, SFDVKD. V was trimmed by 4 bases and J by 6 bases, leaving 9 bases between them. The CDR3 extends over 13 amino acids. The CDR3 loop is CATSEGGGNIQYF. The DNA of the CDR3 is TGTGCCACCAGTGAAGGAGGGGGAAACATTCAGTACTTC.